Described below is a single T cell receptor (beta chain) sequence and its context. This clone was seen once. Which antigen it targets is not known. One base away there is no much larger clone; base qualities are not given. This sample is part of a study of cytomegalovirus exposure and HLA in healthy donors (dated by TCRdb to about 2017). For context, the study as a whole: According to an earlier analysis of 587 of the donors, about 179 million T cells yielded 90 million to 130 million unique TCR beta sequences and around 300 Gb of sequence data. An earlier analysis of some 500 of the donors used high-throughput TCR beta sequencing to judge whether each TCR beta V gene segment behaved as functional or pseudogenic. Because of strong linkage in the cohort, roughly five DR-DQ haplotypes were treated as single units for association and clustering. Along with the roughly 710-subject first cohort, a separate validation cohort of more than 90 different subjects was used. Donor age, sex, ethnicity and CMV serostatus were collected together with the repertoire data. HLA typing included class I and class II loci at four-digit resolution. The study used immunosequencing to profile the T cell repertoires of around 600 subjects and linked those repertoires to cytomegalovirus serostatus. To study patterns of TCR occurrence, a later analysis re-analyzed previously published TCR beta repertoires from 600 to 750 donors and added high-resolution HLA genotyping. The number of donors typed differed by locus, with 629-630 for A, B, C, DRB1 and DQB1, roughly 520 for DQA1, 600 to 610 for DPA1, and some 470 for DPB1. Among the approximately 400 genotyped donors, approximately 82% belonged to the genetic ancestry cluster associated with self-reported Caucasian donors. The aim of the study was to test whether cataloging public T cell receptors could identify signatures of past pathogen exposure. Across some 400 genotyped donors of the cohort, an average of about 200,000 unique TCR beta nucleotide sequences per donor were sequenced, and 15% to 20% of those sequences were non-productive. All discovery cohort repertoires had been generated using a single sequencing platform. A later genetic analysis took genome-wide SNP genotypes for 398 of the 666 donors and used that subset as a discovery cohort. About 300 gigabases of sequencing data and roughly 80 million unique TCR sequences made up an early release that covered 500 to 650 HLA-typed donors. In the later analysis, no new phenotypic data were used to find candidate immune exposures; instead, reliance was placed on TCR beta sequences and their occurrence across donors. The study combined high-throughput TCR immunosequencing, statistical association of individual TCRs with disease status, and machine learning to predict cytomegalovirus infection status.

Paper-wide results and their limitations: Three of the identified cytomegalovirus-associated TCR beta chains were confirmed in vitro to be specific for cytomegalovirus antigens. A cluster of highly shared sequence variants was judged likely to represent a technical artifact of the sequencing pipeline. Most TCR sequences were observed very rarely across donors, whereas some public TCRs were present in many individuals. Presence/absence analyses assumed roughly uniform sequencing depth across donors, an assumption that may not hold. Only TCR beta chains were sequenced in this cohort, and the absence of alpha or paired-chain data limited detectable features. In a later analysis, TCR association rates were found to vary across HLA loci, with the most associated TCRs seen for DRB1 alleles and the fewest for HLA-C alleles. A further reported finding was that TCR beta sequences accurately predicted the HLA-A and HLA-B alleles for most subjects in the first cohort. CMV serostatus was the only immune exposure information available for the cohort. HLA typing was unavailable for some donors at each locus, so association tests used only the typed subset. In the study, approximately 150 TCR beta chains were listed as associated with cytomegalovirus. Specific HLA alleles were associated with roughly 16,000 TCR beta sequences at a false discovery rate of 0.05 in a later analysis. A later analysis reported that several top co-occurrence clusters appeared linked to parvovirus B19, influenza, CMV and Epstein-Barr virus. When HLA alleles, especially DR and DQ, strongly co-occurred, TCR associations were difficult to assign to individual alleles. The authors suggested that the approach could potentially be generalized to other disease states and immunological phenotypes. Because counts were too low, approximately 15 rarely observed V segments, including chromosome 9 orphons, were excluded from the earlier analysis of about 500 of the donors. Most CMV-associated TCR beta chains appeared to be HLA-restricted in a later analysis, and the HLA associations seemed to be driven largely by CMV exposure. A later analysis found that HLA-associated TCR beta chains were more clonally expanded and had lower generation probabilities than equally common non-associated chains. The classifier was reported to diagnose cytomegalovirus status with high specificity and sensitivity in both the original and validation cohorts. Broadly in line with IMGT annotations, most TCR beta V segments showed up in productive rearrangements about 90% or about 30% of the time in an earlier analysis of approximately 600 of the donors. The 87-base-pair reads could not distinguish some IMGT-functional V segments, including TRBV6-2 and TRBV6-3, so those segments were excluded. An association between a missense DCLRE1C variant and V-gene and J-gene trimming of TCR beta chains was found in a later genetic analysis and replicated in an independent cohort. In a later genetic analysis, fewer N-insertions in productive TCRs were reported among donors in an Asian-associated ancestry cluster than the 666-donor mean. Correlated functional status among segregating V segments might reflect linkage disequilibrium, but an unknown experimental factor could not be ruled out.

In total, about 650 healthy bone marrow donors made up the cohort. At the time of sampling, all cohort members were nominally healthy, though unrecorded immune exposures were likely present. The donor tested CMV seronegative and was one of the 352 seronegative cohort members. Every donor gave a peripheral blood sample, and the peripheral blood mononuclear cells from that sample were used for TCR beta sequencing. Genomic DNA was extracted from the blood cell samples with the Qiagen DNeasy Blood Extraction Kit. The library was made by the immunoSEQ multiplex PCR assay. A mixture of 60 forward primers for TCR Vbeta segments and 13 reverse primers for TCR Jbeta segments was used in the multiplex PCR. A multiplex PCR assay on genomic DNA amplified the CDR3 region of rearranged TCR beta genes. The amplified TCR beta libraries were sequenced on the Illumina HiSeq System as 87-base-pair reads. Processing in the source paper ran as follows. In a later analysis, tens of millions of unique TCR beta chains were counted across the approximately 620 repertoires, and roughly 9.9 million of these chains were shared by at least two donors. Raw reads were error-corrected and collapsed into unique sequences by a nearest-neighbor algorithm in which closely related sequences were merged to remove PCR and sequencing errors. Alignment of CDR3 sequences to IMGT reference sequences was used to assign V, D and J gene segments. Each retained sequence needed at least a six-nucleotide match to both a V gene segment and a J gene segment. Rearrangements were called productive when the CDR3 lacked stop codons and stayed in frame with V and J; all others were non-productive. Following IMGT convention, CDR3 was defined as the stretch from the second conserved V-encoded cysteine up to the conserved J-encoded phenylalanine. The earlier analysis of 587 of the donors excluded sequences that lacked an unambiguous match to a single V gene segment. In an earlier analysis of 450 to 750 of the donors, a V segment was called functional when productive rearrangements were above 56.7%, and segregating when the standard deviation between donors exceeded 5%. A statistical classification framework was developed to diagnose cytomegalovirus status using the catalog of TCR beta chain sequences. V and J gene assignment, in a later analysis, came from comparing TCR nucleotide sequences with IMGT/GENE-DB human TR gene sequences. Using the TCRdist pipeline, a later analysis assigned CDR3 sequences along with most-parsimonious VDJ recombination scenarios. A later analysis defined each TCR beta chain by its CDR3 amino acid sequence plus V-gene family, and excluded reads lacking a unique V-gene family. A later analysis removed roughly 590 highly shared, low-generation-probability nucleotide sequences to deal with suspected cross-contamination and a sequencing artifact. In a later analysis, a clonal expansion index for each public chain was calculated from normalized within-repertoire ranks of inferred template counts. Generation probabilities in a later analysis came from a VDJ recombination model fitted to out-of-frame rearrangements, and those results were checked against IGoR. In a later analysis, TCR-TCR, TCR-HLA and TCR-CMV co-occurrence was scored with hypergeometric tests, and a repertoire-size bias correction was applied to TCR pairs. In a later analysis, false discovery rates were estimated by permuting HLA or CMV assignments 20 times. In a later analysis, co-occurring TCRs were grouped using DBSCAN, and TCRdist sequence similarity was added for clustering within HLA-allele-positive subsets. Repertoires with fewer than 30,000 or more than 120,000 public chains, plus five repertoires with anomalous nucleotide sharing, were excluded from co-occurrence clustering. This immuneACCESS table, as held by TCRdb, lists in-frame sequences with V and J called but not all clones. Of the missing ones, under half trace to an unresolved V gene in checked studies; the others have no known cause. V, J and clone size reflect that table, while D and trimming were determined from the DNA. A total of 90,000 to 150,000 clones appear in this sample, over 60% of them only once. Roughly 2.7% of the sample comes from the top ten.

Trimming takes 1 base from V and 4 bases from J, and the germline ends sit 11 bases apart. The CDR3 goes from the cysteine to the phenylalanine over 14 residues. This entry keeps only the CDR3 DNA: 42 bases, framed from base 1. Per the germline V gene, SGHTS is the CDR1 and YDEGEE is the CDR2. The sequencing sample was made of PBMCs. The clonotype originates from a female donor in good health and CMV-seronegative. The chain links TRBV5-8 with TRBJ2-5; the D gene is unclear. The nucleotide sequence reads as follows: TGTGCCAGCAGCTTGAGAGTCCTCGGAGAGACCCAGTACTTC. Its translation reads: CASSLRVLGETQYF.